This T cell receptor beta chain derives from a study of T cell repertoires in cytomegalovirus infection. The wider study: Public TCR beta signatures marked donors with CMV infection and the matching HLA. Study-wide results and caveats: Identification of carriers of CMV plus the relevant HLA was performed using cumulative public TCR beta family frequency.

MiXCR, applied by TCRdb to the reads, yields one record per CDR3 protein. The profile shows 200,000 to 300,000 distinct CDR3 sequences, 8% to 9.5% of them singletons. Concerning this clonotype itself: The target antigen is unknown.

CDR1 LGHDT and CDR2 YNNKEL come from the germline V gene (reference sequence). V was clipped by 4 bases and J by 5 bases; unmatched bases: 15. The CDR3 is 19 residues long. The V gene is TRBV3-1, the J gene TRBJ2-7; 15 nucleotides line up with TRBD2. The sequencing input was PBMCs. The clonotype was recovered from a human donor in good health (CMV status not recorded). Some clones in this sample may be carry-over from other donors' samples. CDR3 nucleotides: TGTGCCAGCAGCCTTTACTCCGGGACTAGCGGGGGGTTCACACACGAGCAGTACTTC. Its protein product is CASSLYSGTSGGFTHEQYF.